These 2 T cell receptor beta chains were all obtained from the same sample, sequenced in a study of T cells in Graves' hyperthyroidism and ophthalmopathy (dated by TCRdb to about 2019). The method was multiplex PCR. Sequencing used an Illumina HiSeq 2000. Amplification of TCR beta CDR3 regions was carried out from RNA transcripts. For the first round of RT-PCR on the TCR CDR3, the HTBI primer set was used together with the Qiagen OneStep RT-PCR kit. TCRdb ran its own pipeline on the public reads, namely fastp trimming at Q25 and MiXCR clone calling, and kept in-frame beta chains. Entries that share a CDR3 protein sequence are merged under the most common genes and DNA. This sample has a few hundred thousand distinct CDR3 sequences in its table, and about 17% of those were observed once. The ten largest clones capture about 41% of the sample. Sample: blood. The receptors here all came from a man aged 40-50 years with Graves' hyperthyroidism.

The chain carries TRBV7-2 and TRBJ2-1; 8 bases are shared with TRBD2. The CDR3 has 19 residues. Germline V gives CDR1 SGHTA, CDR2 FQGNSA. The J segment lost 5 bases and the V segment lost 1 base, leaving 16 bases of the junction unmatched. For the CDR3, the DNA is TGTGCCAGCAGCTTAGTTTTGGGCGGGGGGAGCACGAACAACAATGAGCAGTTCTTC. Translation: CASSLVLGGGSTNNNEQFF.

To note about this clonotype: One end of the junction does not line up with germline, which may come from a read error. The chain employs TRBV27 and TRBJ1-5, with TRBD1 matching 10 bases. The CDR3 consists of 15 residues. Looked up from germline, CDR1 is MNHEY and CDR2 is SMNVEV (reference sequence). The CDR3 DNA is TGTGGCAGCAGTTTATTAGGGACAGGGGACCAGCCCCAGCATTTT. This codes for CGSSLLGTGDQPQHF.